This T cell receptor (beta chain) emerged from a study of blood T cell repertoires in COVID-19. CDR3 length: 16 residues. With 5 bases removed from V and 4 bases from J, the gap between germline ends came to 19 bases. Germline V CDR1 and CDR2: SGHTA, FQGNSA. Some clones are missing from TCRdb's copy, which holds only in-frame ones; the method was immunoSEQ multiplex PCR. Of over 200,000 clones listed, approximately 90% are singletons. The rearrangement links TRBV7-2 to TRBJ2-3; D is ambiguous. The origin of this receptor is a woman aged 40 to 50 with acute or convalescent COVID-19. The specimen was peripheral blood. The CDR3 loop is CASSTQARVTADTQYF. Here the CDR3 DNA reads TGTGCCAGCAGCACTCAGGCCCGAGTCACCGCAGATACGCAGTATTTT.